This T cell receptor beta chain was recovered during a study of blood T cell repertoires in COVID-19. Study in general: Acute-phase and convalescent COVID-19 samples originated in the United States, Italy and Spain.

The CDR3 has 17 amino acids. V gave up 5 bases and J gave up 3 bases; unmatched junction bases: 13. The germline V gene has CDR1 MNHEY and CDR2 SVGEGT. The study recruited people aged about 18 to 95 years across approximately 24 US areas. Authors' methods: Reference gene primer amplification in the assay estimated nucleated cell counts. Measured with immunoSEQ multiplex PCR; TCRdb has only the in-frame clones, and not every one. That table gives V, J and clone size, and the DNA gave D and trimming. This table has 200,000 to 250,000 clones, about 91% appearing once. The chain links TRBV6-2 or TRBV6-3 to TRBJ2-7; 10 bases match TRBD2. This clonotype was obtained from a woman aged 50 to 60 with acute COVID-19. The material sequenced was PBMCs or T cells enriched from blood (not recorded which). The CDR3 bases are TGTGCCAGCAGTCGCCGGACTAGCGGTACCCGGGGCTACGAGCAGTACTTC. Protein: CASSRRTSGTRGYEQYF.